Listed below are T cell receptor beta chains from one sample, sequenced in a study of T-cell memory formation after mild COVID-19. TCRdb ran MiXCR on the 5' RACE reads and lists one entry per CDR3 protein. The sample includes under 300,000 distinct CDR3 sequences, more than 15% of them seen just once. Material: PBMCs or a T cell subset sorted from them (not recorded which). These receptors were obtained from a man younger than 30 who had mild COVID-19 (a few samples of this study predate the infection). Cell type and time point are not known. CDR3s leave out the opening cysteine and the closing phenylalanine or tryptophan. The order of the fields is V gene, CDR3 protein.

>TRBV6-2/TRBV6-3
ASSGHSSNQPQH
>TRBV5-1
ASSYRTDSTDTQY
>TRBV10-3
AIRDNRGGNEQF
>TRBV12-3/TRBV12-4
ASSLNTGGNYGYT
>TRBV5-1
ASSLLAGGFEQF
>TRBV6-5
ASRNTPRVGTEAF
>TRBV7-9
ASMEGGFNEQF
>TRBV11-2
ASSFVNGNEQF
>TRBV10-3
AISEFSEQF
>TRBV4-3
ASSQDSAPTDTQY
>TRBV4-2
ASSQGQPNTGELF
>TRBV12-5
ASGDGNNYEQY
>TRBV11-2
ASSLGQEQF
>TRBV5-1
ASSLATPSSTDTQY
>TRBV7-2
ASTPGTGIEKLF
>TRBV5-1
ASSLAEGLLGEQF
>TRBV9
ASGVRTGELF
>TRBV12-3/TRBV12-4
ASSQRPSGGLNTGELF
>TRBV4-3
ASSQRALSSYEQY
>TRBV7-6
ASSLSGQGSYEQY
>TRBV20-1
SARELDAGELF
>TRBV4-3
ASSPQPPGGRDEQF
>TRBV18
ASSQGRDTYEQY
>TRBV2
ASRGTSNEQF
>TRBV9
ASSPGDRVGSPLH
>TRBV19
ASSMTVIQETQY
>TRBV7-3
ASSPDRRTEAF
>TRBV4-2
ASSQKGQVITGELF
>TRBV7-3
ASSFGGGLSETQY
>TRBV7-3
ASSLTRVTEAF
>TRBV6-5
ASSVTFQETQY
>TRBV6-5
ASSLGGIYEQY
>TRBV30
AWIKVSGMLLGYGYT
>TRBV5-6
ASSRAAKTTGELF
>TRBV20-1
SAKDRMKYNEQF
>TRBV6-2/TRBV6-3
ASSYTTSSEQY
>TRBV27
ASSSTGTDTQY
>TRBV4-3
ASSHETGVWRGEQF
>TRBV12-3/TRBV12-4
ASGLAGGRNEQF
>TRBV28
AGSSGWRADTQY
>TRBV7-2
ASSFYRAGTEAF
>TRBV5-1
ASSSGTGAWGDNSPLH
>TRBV20-1
SVGSQSYEQY
>TRBV6-5
ASSRDSKAF
>TRBV12-3/TRBV12-4
ASSLVIGTGNQETQY
>TRBV4-3
ASSQASNRGETQY
>TRBV9
ASSSPGLGWANVLT
>TRBV9
ASSVAGGYETQY
>TRBV6-2/TRBV6-3
ASSQGRRGDSQETQY